What follows is one T cell receptor beta chain and its context. Other DNA sequences in the same sample also yield this CDR3. V was pared by 0 bases and J by 6 bases, with 10 bases between. Germline V gene sequence: CDR1 MNHEY, CDR2 SVGAGI. This CDR3 region has 14 residues. The PCR ran on 60 Vbeta and 13 Jbeta primers. Libraries were prepared by immunoSEQ multiplex PCR; TCRdb keeps only in-frame clonotypes and omits some of them. This table holds around 110,000 clones, over 65% found once. This entry is derived from a study of cytomegalovirus exposure and HLA in healthy donors. Sequencing was performed on PBMCs. This chain uses TRBV6-5 with TRBJ2-3; no definite D call. The sequence was collected from a woman aged 40 to 55 in good health and CMV-seropositive. The CDR3 here is CASSYSEAPDTQYF. The DNA for the CDR3 is TGTGCCAGCAGTTACTCCGAGGCACCCGATACGCAGTATTTT.